The present TCR beta chain was sequenced within a study of blood T cell repertoires in COVID-19. Study-wide context: Spain, Italy and the United States supplied samples that represented acute and convalescent COVID-19. In each case, the material was cDNA or gDNA derived from T cells, B-cell-depleted T cells, or PBMCs.

Seattle's enrolled individuals joined amid active infection and were then monitored longitudinally. Trimming removed 3 bases at V and 4 bases at J, with 15 bases between. Germline V lookup: CDR1 WSHSY, CDR2 SAAADI. The CDR3 is 15 residues long. As handled by the study authors: From reference gene primer amplification, estimates of nucleated cell counts were derived. Profiling relied on immunoSEQ multiplex PCR, and the TCRdb table lists in-frame clones only, not all of them. That table gives V, J and clone size, and the DNA gave D and trimming. The sample holds about 480,000 clones, 88% seen once. Sequencing used peripheral blood. This clonotype originated in a woman between 45 and 60 years old with COVID-19, enrolled during active disease. The chain recombines TRBV10-2 with TRBJ1-2, with no clear D. In nucleotides, the CDR3 is TGCGCCAGCAGTGATCCCCCACCTGGAGGCTATGGCTACACCTTC. This sequence encodes CASSDPPPGGYGYTF.